This T cell receptor (beta chain) was sequenced during a study of blood T cell repertoires in COVID-19. Overall study: T cells, B-cell-depleted T cells, or PBMCs provided the cDNA or gDNA that served as material.

Original handling: Nucleated cell counts were estimated from reference gene primer amplification. Produced via immunoSEQ multiplex PCR; TCRdb's table is partial and in-frame only. V, J and clone size are taken as reported in that table, and D and trimming were inferred from the DNA itself. The profile shows 200,000 to 250,000 clones, about nine tenths of them singletons. Germline V gene sequence: CDR1 SGHRS, CDR2 YFSETQ. After removal of 3 bases from V and 4 bases from J, the junction contained 6 bases not matched to a gene. CDR3 length: 15 amino acids. Sequences were obtained from peripheral blood. The rearrangement uses TRBV5-1 and TRBJ2-3; 9 bases fit TRBD1. The sequence came from a man aged 50-60 years with acute or convalescent COVID-19. CDR3 sequence (DNA): TGCGCCAGCAGCTCTACAGGGGGCCCCGCAGATACGCAGTATTTT. Translated: CASSSTGGPADTQYF. Full variable domain (missing parts from reference TRBV5-1 and TRBJ2-3): KAGVTQTPRYLIKTRGQQVTLSCSPISGHRSVSWYQQTPGQGLQFLFEYFSETQRNKGNFPGRFSGRQFSNSRSEMNVSTLELGDSALYLCASSSTGGPADTQYFGPGTRLTVL.